This TCR beta chain was observed in a study of early T cells in non-severe SARS-CoV-2 infection. Across the whole study: Unpaired chains resulted from sequencing bulk RNA of unsorted whole blood.

Study-level findings and limits: In VDJdb matching, anti-spike CD8 responses were favored while private and CD4 specificities went missing.

This clonotype was detected ten times or more. The antigen remains unidentified. The germline V gene encodes CDR1 MNHEY and CDR2 SVGAGI. This CDR3 is 12 amino acids long. With 7 bases removed from V and 5 bases from J, the gap between germline ends came to 8 bases. Individually, cDNA molecules had unique molecular identifiers attached to them. TCRdb analysed the 5' RACE reads with MiXCR anew, one entry per CDR3 protein. The sample comprises 60,000 to 75,000 distinct CDR3 sequences, about 11% of which are singletons, and around 6.7% rests with the top ten. Input material: whole blood. V usage is TRBV6-5 and J usage is TRBJ2-2; D might be TRBD2 (5 bases). The origin of this receptor is an adult who was a healthcare worker with PCR-confirmed SARS-CoV-2 infection or an uninfected control (not recorded which). CDR3 bases: TGTGCCAGCACCCCGGGGACCGGGGAGCTGTTTTTT. Translating gives CASTPGTGELFF.